The clone carrying this TCR beta chain was recorded many times. The antigen remains unidentified. The CDR3 spans 17 residues. Trimming took 4 bases from V and 2 from J; bases not matched to a gene: 8. This specimen comes from a study of CD8 T cells in ankylosing spondylitis. The study, taken as a whole, reports: There was reportedly significant enrichment of clones that were disease-linked in matched ankylosing spondylitis synovial fluid. A number of the motif variants had already been described in reactive arthritis synovial fluid and blood. Seemingly distinctive of ankylosing spondylitis blood was a TCR beta motif formed by eight highly homologous variants.

TCRdb independently ran MiXCR on the 5' RACE reads; one entry per CDR3 protein. The table has 500,000 or so distinct CDR3 sequences, about 5.7% seen once. The sequenced sample consisted of blood, either unsorted or a sorted T cell fraction (not recorded which). J is TRBJ2-1 and V is TRBV12-3 or TRBV12-4; 10 nucleotides match TRBD1. The origin of this receptor is a male donor with ankylosing spondylitis. The CDR3 bases are TGTGCCAGCAGTTCGCGACAGGGGGCTCAAACCTACAATGAGCAGTTCTTC. This codes for CASSSRQGAQTYNEQFF.